This T cell receptor beta chain came from a study of blood T cells in healthy people across ages. A second roughly 7 to 11 cycle PCR used barcoded and J-beta primers. TCRdb independently ran MiXCR on the 5' RACE reads; one entry per CDR3 protein. The sample holds fewer than 950,000 distinct CDR3 sequences, around 34% seen once. The CDR3 has 15 amino acids. The V gene lost 2 bases and the J gene lost 3 bases, with 14 bases spanning the gap. Germline CDR1 is SGHTA and CDR2 is FQGNSA. This clonotype was recorded a few times. The sample taken for sequencing was blood. The V and J genes are TRBV7-2 and TRBJ2-7, with D tentatively TRBD1 (6 bases). The TCR originated in a man in his late teens or twenties in good health. The DNA for the CDR3 is TGTGCCAGCAGCTTAAATAACAGGGACCTCTACGAGCAGTACTTC. This gives the protein CASSLNNRDLYEQYF.